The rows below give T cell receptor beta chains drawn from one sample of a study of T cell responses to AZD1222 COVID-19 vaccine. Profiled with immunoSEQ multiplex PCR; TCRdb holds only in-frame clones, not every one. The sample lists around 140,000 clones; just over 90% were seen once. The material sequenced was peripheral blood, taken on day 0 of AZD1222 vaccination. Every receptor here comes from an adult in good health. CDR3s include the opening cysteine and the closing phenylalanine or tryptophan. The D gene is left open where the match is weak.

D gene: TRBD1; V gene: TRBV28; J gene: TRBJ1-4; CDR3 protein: CASSFDRGRATNEKLFF; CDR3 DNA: TGTGCCAGCAGTTTCGACAGGGGTCGTGCAACTAATGAAAAACTGTTTTTT
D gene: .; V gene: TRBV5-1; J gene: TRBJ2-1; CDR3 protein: CASTARVDNEQFF; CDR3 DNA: TGCGCCAGCACAGCCCGCGTGGACAATGAGCAGTTCTTC
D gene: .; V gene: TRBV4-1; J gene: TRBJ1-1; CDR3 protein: CASSQGGGVYTEAFF; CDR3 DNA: TGCGCCAGCAGCCAAGGCGGGGGGGTATACACTGAAGCTTTCTTT
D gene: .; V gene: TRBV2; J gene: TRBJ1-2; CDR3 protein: CASSDPGLRTYTF; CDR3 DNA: TGTGCCAGCAGTGATCCGGGACTGAGGACCTACACCTTC
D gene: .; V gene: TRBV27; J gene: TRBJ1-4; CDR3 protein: CASSLGGPATNEKLFF; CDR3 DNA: TGTGCCAGCAGTTTGGGAGGGCCGGCAACTAATGAAAAACTGTTTTTT
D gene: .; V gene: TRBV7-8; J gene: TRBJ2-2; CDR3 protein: CASSSQLALSTGELFF; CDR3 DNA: TGTGCCAGCAGCTCCCAACTAGCTTTGAGCACCGGGGAGCTGTTTTTT
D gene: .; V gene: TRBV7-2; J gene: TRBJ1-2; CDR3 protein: CASSWKPGDLAGYTF; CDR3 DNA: TGTGCCAGCAGCTGGAAGCCGGGGGATCTTGCGGGCTACACCTTC
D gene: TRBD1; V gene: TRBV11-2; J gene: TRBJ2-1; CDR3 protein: CASSLTTGTVSYNEQFF; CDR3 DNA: TGTGCCAGCAGCTTAACGACGGGGACAGTTTCCTACAATGAGCAGTTCTTC
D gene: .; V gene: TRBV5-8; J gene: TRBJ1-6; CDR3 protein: CASSFKGGGPNSPLHF; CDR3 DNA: TGTGCCAGCAGCTTCAAAGGCGGCGGCCCTAATTCACCCCTCCACTTT
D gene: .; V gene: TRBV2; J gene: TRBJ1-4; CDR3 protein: CASSEVGWGATNEKLFF; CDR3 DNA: TGTGCCAGCAGTGAAGTGGGTTGGGGGGCGACTAATGAAAAACTGTTTTTT
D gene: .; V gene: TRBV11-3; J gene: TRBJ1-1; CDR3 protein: CASNPGGVDTEAFF; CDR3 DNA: TGTGCCAGCAACCCGGGGGGAGTAGACACTGAAGCTTTCTTT
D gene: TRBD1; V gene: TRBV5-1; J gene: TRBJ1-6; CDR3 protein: CASSSDRENSPLHF; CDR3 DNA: TGCGCCAGCAGCTCTGACAGGGAAAATTCACCCCTCCACTTT
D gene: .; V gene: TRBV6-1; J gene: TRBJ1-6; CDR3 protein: CASSEEDSYNSPLHF; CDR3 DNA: TGTGCCAGCAGTGAAGAAGACTCCTATAATTCACCCCTCCACTTT
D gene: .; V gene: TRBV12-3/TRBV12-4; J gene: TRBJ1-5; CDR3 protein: CASSPGNQPQHF; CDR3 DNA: TGTGCCAGCAGTCCTGGAAATCAGCCCCAGCATTTT
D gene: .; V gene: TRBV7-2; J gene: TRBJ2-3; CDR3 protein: CASSLELGWGTQYF; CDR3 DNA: TGTGCCAGCAGCTTAGAACTGGGGTGGGGTACGCAGTATTTT
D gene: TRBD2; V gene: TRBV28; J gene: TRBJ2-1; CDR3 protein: CASSLRLAGADEQFF; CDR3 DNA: TGTGCCAGCAGTCTACGTCTAGCGGGGGCTGATGAGCAGTTCTTC
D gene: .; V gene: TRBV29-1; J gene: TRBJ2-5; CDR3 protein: CSVLRDLQETQYF; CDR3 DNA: TGCAGCGTCCTCCGGGACCTCCAAGAGACCCAGTACTTC
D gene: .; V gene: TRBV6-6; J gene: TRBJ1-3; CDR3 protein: CASSITSPRLQSTSGNTIYF; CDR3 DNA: TGTGCCAGCAGCATAACGTCCCCGCGGTTGCAGTCTACCTCTGGAAACACCATATATTTT
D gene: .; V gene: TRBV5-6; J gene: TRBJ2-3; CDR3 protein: CASSFPGTSDTDTQYF; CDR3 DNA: TGTGCCAGCAGCTTTCCCGGGACATCCGACACAGATACGCAGTATTTT
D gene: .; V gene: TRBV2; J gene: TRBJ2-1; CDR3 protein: CASSDSGYTPNNEQFF; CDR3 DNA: TGTGCCAGCAGTGATTCAGGGTACACTCCTAACAATGAGCAGTTCTTC